This entry lists 24 T cell receptor beta chains sequenced from one sample in a study of long-term antiretroviral therapy in people with HIV. The libraries were made with immunoSEQ v3.0 at survey level. The protocol was immunoSEQ multiplex PCR, while the TCRdb copy is restricted to in-frame clones and leaves out a portion. This sample has about 33,000 clones; 95% to 97% occur once, and the top ten carry 2% to 2.5%. Sequenced material: unsorted PBMCs, taken about 6.6 years after starting antiretroviral therapy. These receptors originate from a man younger than 40 with HIV.

V gene TRBV6-4 combines with J gene TRBJ2-2, with D uncertain. Germline CDR1 is MRHNA and CDR2 is SNTAGT. The CDR3 spans 13 residues. The V and J ends lost 7 bases and 6 bases respectively, with 12 bases between them. The CDR3 here is CASKGDKSGELFF. CDR3 bases: TGTGCCAGCAAAGGCGACAAATCCGGGGAGCTGTTTTTT.

On this clone itself: The sample contains more than one DNA sequence encoding this CDR3. CDR3 DNA sequence: TGCGCCAGCAGCCAAGATCTAGGGGGCTACGAGCAGTACTTC. Translated: CASSQDLGGYEQYF. The rearrangement uses TRBV4-3 and TRBJ2-7; TRBD1 might be the D (6 bases). Germline V gene data show CDR1 as LGHNA and CDR2 as YSLEER. V lost 0 bases to trimming and J lost 3 bases, with 9 bases between them. The CDR3 consists of 14 residues.

The CDR3 region has the DNA TGTGCCAGCAGCTTATATCTGTACAATGAGCAGTTCTTC. Its protein is CASSLYLYNEQFF. The chain joins TRBV7-8 to TRBJ2-1; D is undetermined. V shed 2 bases and J shed 4 bases, with 6 bases lying between them. Germline-derived CDR1 and CDR2 are SGHVS and FQNEAQ. The CDR3 totals 13 residues.

The chain's CDR3 is CASSEVRGVDNEQFF. The CDR3 coding sequence is TGTGCCAGCAGTGAAGTCCGGGGGGTTGACAATGAGCAGTTCTTC. The rearrangement uses TRBV2 and TRBJ2-1, with 7 positions matching TRBD2. CDR1 is SNHLY, CDR2 FYNNEI, per germline. V lost 1 base, J lost 5 bases, and 5 bases stayed unmatched. The CDR3 has 15 amino acids.

The chain links TRBV11-2 to TRBJ2-1, with D perhaps given as TRBD1 or TRBD2 (5 bases each). CDR3 size: 11 residues. Trimming removed 7 bases from V and 8 bases from J, with 9 bases in between. Germline loops: CDR1 SGHAT, CDR2 FQNNGV. Here the CDR3 reads CASTLGDEQFF. The CDR3 DNA reads TGTGCCAGCACCTTGGGGGATGAGCAGTTCTTC.

The chain uses TRBV19 and TRBJ1-1; D perhaps matches TRBD1 (6 bases). Looked up from germline, CDR1 is LNHDA and CDR2 is SQIVND (reference sequence). This CDR3 is built from 16 residues. The germline V and J ends were trimmed by 11 bases and 0 bases, with 22 bases remaining between them. CDR3: CAASGAPVLVNTEAFF. CDR3 DNA sequence: TGTGCCGCCTCGGGGGCCCCTGTGCTGGTGAACACTGAAGCTTTCTTT.

V usage is TRBV30 and J usage is TRBJ2-3; D remains ambiguous. CDR3 length: 17 residues. Germline V gene sequence: CDR1 GTSNPN, CDR2 SVGIG (reference sequence). Trimming stripped 3 bases from V and 5 bases from J, with 24 bases between. The CDR3 loop reads CAWSLPRADGLLDTQYF. The CDR3 DNA is TGTGCCTGGAGCCTACCTCGGGCCGATGGGCTATTAGATACGCAGTATTTT.

The rearrangement links TRBV15 to TRBJ1-5; D call uncertain. From germline, CDR1 is LNHNV and CDR2 YYDKDF (reference sequence). This CDR3 comprises 14 residues. V lost 1 base and J 1 base, leaving 5 bases between the germline ends. The CDR3 nucleotides read TGTGCCACCAGCAGAGTTCAGAGCAATCAGCCCCAGCATTTT. This codes for CATSRVQSNQPQHF. The whole variable domain, filled in from reference TRBV15 and TRBJ1-5, reads DAMVIQNPRYQVTQFGKPVTLSCSQTLNHNVMYWYQQKSSQAPKLLFHYYDKDFNNEADTPDNFQSRRPNTSFCFLDIRSPGLGDTAMYLCATSRVQSNQPQHFGDGTRLSIL.

This chain connects TRBV6-1 to TRBJ2-7; D is unclear. Trimming removed 4 bases at V and 0 bases at J, with 13 bases between. Germline V gene lookup returns CDR1 MNHNS and CDR2 SASEGT. This CDR3 is built from 15 residues. DNA of the CDR3: TGTGCCAGCAGTGCCTCCCCTCAGGCCTCCTACGAGCAGTACTTC. This sequence encodes CASSASPQASYEQYF.

The rearrangement links TRBV6-6 to TRBJ2-7; D gene unclear. The CDR3 contains 15 residues. From germline, CDR1 is MNHNY and CDR2 SVGAGI (reference sequence). Between the trimmed V and J ends, which lost 7 bases and 3 bases, there was a span of 19 bases. The CDR3 nucleotides read TGTGCCAGCACCCCGACGAGGAAGGTTTTCTACGAGCAGTACTTC. This gives the protein CASTPTRKVFYEQYF.

The rearrangement joins TRBV25-1 to TRBJ2-1; D possibly uses TRBD1 or TRBD2 (5 bases each). V lost 8 bases and J 9 bases, leaving 26 bases between the germline ends. CDR1 and CDR2 from the germline V gene are MGHDK and SYGVNS. There are 16 residues in the CDR3. The CDR3 region has the DNA TGTGCCAGCCTTACCCCCGGGGCAGAGGCCAGCAGTGAGCAGTTCTTC. Translation: CASLTPGAEASSEQFF. Full variable domain (remainder filled in from reference TRBV25-1 and TRBJ2-1): EADIYQTPRYLVIGTGKKITLECSQTMGHDKMYWYQQDPGMELHLIHYSYGVNSTEKGDLSSESTVSRIRTEHFPLTLESARPSHTSQYLCASLTPGAEASSEQFFGPGTRLTVL.

This chain joins TRBV7-3 and TRBJ2-3, with a tentative D call TRBD1 (6 bases). V lost 2 bases, J lost 0 bases, and 12 bases lay in between. Germline assignment: CDR1 SGHTA and CDR2 FQGTGA. The CDR3 totals 16 residues. DNA for the CDR3: TGTGCCAGCAGCTTAGGGGGCAGTCGGAGCACAGATACGCAGTATTTT. Translation gives CASSLGGSRSTDTQYF.

The gene calls are TRBV18 and TRBJ2-2; 8 nucleotides line up with TRBD1. The CDR3 loop spans 16 amino acids. Germline CDR1 is KGHSH and CDR2 is LQKENI. J lost 6 bases, V lost 5 bases, and 11 bases had no gene match. The chain's CDR3 is CASSARTGSFSGELFF. In nucleotides, the CDR3 is TGTGCCAGCTCAGCCCGGACAGGGAGTTTCTCCGGGGAGCTGTTTTTT.

The chain carries TRBV19 and TRBJ2-3, with TRBD2 as a possible D gene (6 bases). CDR1 and CDR2 from the germline V gene are LNHDA and SQIVND (reference sequence). V was clipped by 5 bases and J by 0 bases, with 21 bases between them. The CDR3 is 18 amino acids. The DNA for the CDR3 is TGTGCCAGTAGTCCCGCCGCCCGGCTAGCGACAAGCACAGATACGCAGTATTTT. Translated, it gives CASSPAARLATSTDTQYF.

V is TRBV7-9 and J is TRBJ2-3; 12 nucleotides agree with TRBD2. Germline V gene data show CDR1 as SEHNR and CDR2 as FQNEAQ (reference sequence). The J segment lost 6 bases and the V segment lost 8 bases, leaving 6 bases of the junction unmatched. CDR3 length: 14 residues. This CDR3 is CASQLAGGPDTQYF. In nucleotides, the CDR3 is TGTGCCAGCCAGCTAGCGGGGGGGCCCGATACGCAGTATTTT.

The chain carries TRBV7-9 and TRBJ2-2; 9 nucleotides match TRBD2. There are 16 residues in the CDR3. Germline loops: CDR1 SEHNR, CDR2 FQNEAQ (reference sequence). V shed 0 bases and J 5 bases; nucleotides not matched to a gene: 4. CDR3 sequence (DNA): TGTGCCAGCAGCTTAGCTAGCGGGAGATTAACCGGGGAGCTGTTTTTT. Amino acids: CASSLASGRLTGELFF.

This clone occurred a few times. The chain combines TRBV5-1 with TRBJ1-1, with 8 bases identical to TRBD1. V shed 0 bases and J 3 bases; nucleotides not matched to a gene: 7. Germline CDR1 is SGHRS and CDR2 is YFSETQ. The CDR3 covers 16 residues. The CDR3 is CASSLGAGGPYTEAFF. For the CDR3, the DNA is TGCGCCAGCAGCTTGGGGGCAGGGGGCCCTTACACTGAAGCTTTCTTT.

The rearrangement joins TRBV5-1 to TRBJ2-5; D is perhaps TRBD1 or TRBD2 (5 bases each). Trimming cost V 4 bases and J 2 bases, with 15 bases left between them. Germline-derived CDR1 and CDR2 are SGHRS and YFSETQ. The CDR3 has 15 amino acids. CDR3 sequence reads: CASSPTGADQETQYF. CDR3 bases: TGCGCCAGCAGCCCCACCGGGGCAGATCAAGAGACCCAGTACTTC.

The chain carries TRBV2 and TRBJ1-1; tentative D call: TRBD1 (5 bases). This CDR3 is built from 13 residues. Germline CDR1 reads SNHLY; CDR2 reads FYNNEI. Between the trimmed V and J ends, which lost 6 bases and 7 bases, there was a span of 15 bases. This chain's CDR3 is CASRSPAGGEAFF. CDR3 sequence (DNA): TGTGCCAGCAGATCCCCCGCTGGGGGTGAAGCTTTCTTT.

The chain carries TRBV7-2 and TRBJ1-2; a weak D match, TRBD1 (6 bases). The CDR3 loop spans 17 amino acids. Trimming pared 3 bases from V and 0 bases from J, leaving 17 bases between. Germline CDR1 SGHTA, CDR2 FQGNSA. CDR3 in amino acids: CASSLRALQGPNYGYTF. The CDR3 DNA is TGTGCCAGCAGCTTGCGGGCTCTACAGGGCCCTAACTATGGCTACACCTTC.

The chain couples TRBV7-9 to TRBJ1-1; D call uncertain. Trimming cost V 1 base and J 0 bases, with 9 bases left between them. The germline V gene encodes CDR1 SEHNR and CDR2 FQNEAQ (reference sequence). This CDR3 contains 15 residues. CDR3 in amino acids: CASSLEVRLNTEAFF. CDR3 bases: TGTGCCAGCAGCTTAGAAGTCAGACTGAACACTGAAGCTTTCTTT.

The rearrangement links TRBV4-2 to TRBJ1-1; no reliable D call. Germline assignment: CDR1 LGHNA and CDR2 YNFKEQ. This CDR3 has 14 residues. The V gene lost 2 bases and the J gene lost 4 bases, with 11 bases spanning the gap. DNA for the CDR3: TGTGCCAGCAGCCAAACACGACTAGCCACTGAAGCTTTCTTT. Encoded protein: CASSQTRLATEAFF.

The rearrangement joins TRBV5-1 to TRBJ2-7; TRBD2 is a possible D gene (5 bases). The V gene lost 4 bases and the J gene lost 6 bases, with 14 bases spanning the gap. The CDR3 runs to 13 residues. Germline V lookup: CDR1 SGHRS, CDR2 YFSETQ. The CDR3 DNA reads TGCGCCAGCAGCCCGCCGAGGGTGGGCGAGCAGTACTTC. It encodes CASSPPRVGEQYF.

The rearrangement joins TRBV6-1 to TRBJ1-4; D possibly corresponds to TRBD1 (5 bases). CDR3 length equals 16 residues. Trimming shortened V by 0 bases and J by 0 bases, and 8 bases separated the two germline ends. Germline V gene lookup returns CDR1 MNHNS and CDR2 SASEGT. The CDR3 nucleotides are TGTGCCAGCAGTGAAGCAGGGGTCACAACTAATGAAAAACTGTTTTTT. Translation gives CASSEAGVTTNEKLFF.